The 8 T cell receptor beta chains presented below share a single source sample, sequenced in a study of post-analysis software for immune sequencing data. Whole-study results and caveats: TRBV5-6, TRBV5-1 and TRBV20-1 were among five TRBV segments more frequent in patients than controls.

These TCRs are of unknown antigen specificity. TCR beta cDNA libraries had unique molecular identifiers. TCRdb re-called the PCR reads with MiXCR, one entry per CDR3 protein. The profile shows about 820,000 distinct CDR3 sequences, about 50% of them singletons. Input material: blood. Receptors originate from a girl aged 5 to 17 with multiple sclerosis.

Only a few counts were recorded for this clonotype. The gene calls are TRBV10-3 and TRBJ2-1; 12 bases line up with TRBD1. From germline, CDR1 is ENHRY and CDR2 SYGVKD. The junction had 4 bases not matched to a gene; V was cut back by 4 bases and J by 6 bases. The CDR3 consists of 15 residues. This chain's CDR3 is CAISGLGQGANEQFF. The CDR3 nucleotides read TGTGCCATCAGTGGACTGGGACAGGGGGCCAATGAGCAGTTCTTC.

This clonotype occurred a few times. The V call is TRBV5-5, the J call TRBJ2-1; no reliable D call. The CDR3 consists of 18 residues. V was trimmed by 4 bases and J by 0 bases, leaving 20 bases between them. Germline values: CDR1 SGHKS, CDR2 YYEKEE (reference sequence). The chain's CDR3 is CASSPRSFPASSYNEQFF. CDR3 nucleotides: TGTGCCAGCAGCCCCAGATCCTTTCCGGCGAGCTCCTACAATGAGCAGTTCTTC.

The CDR3 coding sequence is TGCAGTGCTAGAGCGGCCAGGGCCATCAATGAGCAGTTCTTC. Protein sequence: CSARAARAINEQFF. The chain has TRBV20-1 and TRBJ2-1; D possibly corresponds to TRBD1 (5 bases). CDR3 size: 14 residues. Trimming took off 1 base at V and 6 bases at J, with 13 bases between the two ends. Germline V lookup: CDR1 DFQATT, CDR2 SNEGSKA (reference sequence).

The V and J genes are TRBV7-3 and TRBJ2-7, with 7 positions matching TRBD2. Per germline, CDR1 SGHTA and CDR2 FQGTGA. With V trimmed by 4 bases and J by 7 bases, 10 bases remained unmatched. CDR3 length equals 14 residues. CDR3 amino acids: CASSSPLAGEEQYF. The CDR3 DNA reads TGTGCCAGCAGCTCACCCTTGGCGGGGGAAGAGCAGTACTTC.

The chain joins TRBV19 to TRBJ2-1; unclear D gene. V was trimmed by 3 bases and J by 4 bases, leaving 10 bases between them. CDR1 and CDR2 (germline): LNHDA, SQIVND (reference sequence). The CDR3 has 14 residues. The CDR3 coding sequence is TGTGCCAGTAGTATTGGAGCGTTGTACAATGAGCAGTTCTTC. Its translation: CASSIGALYNEQFF.

V and J are TRBV12-3 or TRBV12-4 and TRBJ2-3; D ambiguous. The CDR3 has 14 amino acids. V was clipped by 6 bases and J by 8 bases, with 18 bases between them. The CDR3 coding sequence is TGTGCCAGCAGCCGCCCGTCCGGGCGAAGTACGCAGTATTTT. Protein product: CASSRPSGRSTQYF.

V and J are TRBV5-1 and TRBJ2-7, with D perhaps TRBD2 (5 bases). The CDR3 runs to 14 residues. Trimming removed 0 bases from V and 2 bases from J, with 9 bases in between. CDR1 SGHRS and CDR2 YFSETQ come from the germline V gene. This chain's CDR3 is CASSLAGKAYEQYF. The CDR3, as DNA: TGCGCCAGCAGCTTGGCGGGGAAGGCCTACGAGCAGTACTTC.

The chain combines TRBV7-9 with TRBJ2-3; the D is unclear. CDR1 and CDR2 (germline): SEHNR, FQNEAQ (reference sequence). The CDR3 totals 15 residues. Trimming shortened V by 0 bases and J by 1 base, and 8 bases separated the two germline ends. CDR3 residues: CASSLAASRTDTQYF. CDR3 bases: TGTGCCAGCAGCTTAGCGGCCAGCCGCACAGATACGCAGTATTTT.